This TCR beta chain comes out of a study of T-cell reconstitution after alpha-beta-depleted transplantation in children. The sample holds many counts of this clonotype. Library preparation (for TCRbeta) was performed with unique molecular identifiers. TCRdb re-called the PCR reads through MiXCR, storing one row per CDR3 protein. This table holds over 3,000 distinct CDR3 sequences, 9.1% found once. The V gene's germline CDR1 is LNHDA and CDR2 SQIVND (reference sequence). V gave up 1 base and J gave up 2 bases, with 5 bases separating them. The CDR3 totals 13 residues. The genes are TRBV19 and TRBJ1-2; D ambiguous. The sample here was PBMCs, mostly from graft donor cells, taken 180 days after TCRalphabeta/CD19-depleted stem cell transplant. The TCR sequence derives from a male patient between 2 and 15 years old who had a stem cell transplant for acute lymphoblastic leukemia, so the T cells may come from the graft donor. CDR3 region: CASSIVLNYGYTF. The DNA for the CDR3 is TGTGCCAGTAGTATAGTCCTGAACTATGGCTACACCTTC.